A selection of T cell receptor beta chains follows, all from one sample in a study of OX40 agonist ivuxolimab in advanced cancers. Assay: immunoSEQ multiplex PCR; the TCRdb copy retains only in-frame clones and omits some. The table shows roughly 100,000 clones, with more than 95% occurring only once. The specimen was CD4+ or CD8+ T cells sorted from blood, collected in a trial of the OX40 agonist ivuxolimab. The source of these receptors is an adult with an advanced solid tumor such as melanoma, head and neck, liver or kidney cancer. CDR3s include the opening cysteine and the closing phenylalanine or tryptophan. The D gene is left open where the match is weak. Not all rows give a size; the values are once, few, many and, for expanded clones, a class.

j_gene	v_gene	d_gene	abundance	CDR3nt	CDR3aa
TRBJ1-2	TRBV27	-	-	TGTGCCAGCAGCTTAACAGGGAACTATGGCTACACCTTC	CASSLTGNYGYTF
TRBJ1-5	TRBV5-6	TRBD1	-	TGTGCCAGCAGCTTTCGGACAGGGAATCAGCCCCAGCATTTT	CASSFRTGNQPQHF
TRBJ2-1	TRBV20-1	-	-	TGCAGTGCTAGATGGGGCGATGAGCAGTTCTTC	CSARWGDEQFF
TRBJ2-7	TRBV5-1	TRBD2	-	TGCGCCAGCAGCCCATGGGGAGCGGGACGGCTTGACGAGCAGTACTTC	CASSPWGAGRLDEQYF
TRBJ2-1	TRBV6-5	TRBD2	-	TGTGCCAGCAGTTTCGGGACTAGCGGGGGCCTAGAGCAGTTCTTC	CASSFGTSGGLEQFF
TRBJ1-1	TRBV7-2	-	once	TGTGCCAGCAGCTTACCTCCCTACACTGAAGCTTTCTTT	CASSLPPYTEAFF
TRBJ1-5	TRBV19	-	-	TGTGCCAGTAGTATAAGCCCGGACACGCATTTT	CASSISPDTHF
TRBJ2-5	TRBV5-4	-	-	TGTGCCAGCAGCGATGCAGGCATCCAAGAGACCCAGTACTTC	CASSDAGIQETQYF
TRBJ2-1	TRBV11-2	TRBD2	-	TGTGCCAGCAGTGGGTCAGCGGGAGGGTGGAATGAGCAGTTCTTC	CASSGSAGGWNEQFF
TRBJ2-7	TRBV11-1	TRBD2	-	TGTGCCAGCAGCCATCTAGCGGGGGGGGACTACGAGCAGTACTTC	CASSHLAGGDYEQYF
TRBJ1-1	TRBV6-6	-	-	TGTGCCAGCAGTAAGTGGGGACGGAACACTGAAGCTTTCTTT	CASSKWGRNTEAFF
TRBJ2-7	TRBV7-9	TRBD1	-	TGTGCCAGCAGCTTAGGACAGGGGTTAACCTACGAGCAGTACTTC	CASSLGQGLTYEQYF
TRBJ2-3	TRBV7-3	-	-	TGTGCCAGCAGCTTAAGCGGGACTAGCACAGATACGCAGTATTTT	CASSLSGTSTDTQYF
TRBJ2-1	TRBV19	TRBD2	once	TGTGCCAGTAGTGGAAATAGCGGGAGGGCCCCCTTCGCTGAGCAGTTCTTC	CASSGNSGRAPFAEQFF
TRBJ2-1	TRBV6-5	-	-	TGTGCCAGCAGTTACGGAGCTTACAATGAGCAGTTCTTC	CASSYGAYNEQFF
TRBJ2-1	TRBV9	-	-	TGTGCCAGCAGCCCATCGCTAAGCTCCTACAATGAGCAGTTCTTC	CASSPSLSSYNEQFF
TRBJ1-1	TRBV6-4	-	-	TGTGCCAGCAGTGACAGGGTGGTAGAGAACACTGAAGCTTTCTTT	CASSDRVVENTEAFF
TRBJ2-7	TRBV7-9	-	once	TGTGCCAGCAGCTTGTCCTCCTACGAGCAGTACTTC	CASSLSSYEQYF
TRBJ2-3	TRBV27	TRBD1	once	TGTGCCAGCACCCCGACAGGGTACGGGACAGATACGCAGTATTTT	CASTPTGYGTDTQYF
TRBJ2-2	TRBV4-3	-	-	TGCGCCAGCAGCCCACTTGGCGGGGAGACCGGGGAGCTGTTTTTT	CASSPLGGETGELFF